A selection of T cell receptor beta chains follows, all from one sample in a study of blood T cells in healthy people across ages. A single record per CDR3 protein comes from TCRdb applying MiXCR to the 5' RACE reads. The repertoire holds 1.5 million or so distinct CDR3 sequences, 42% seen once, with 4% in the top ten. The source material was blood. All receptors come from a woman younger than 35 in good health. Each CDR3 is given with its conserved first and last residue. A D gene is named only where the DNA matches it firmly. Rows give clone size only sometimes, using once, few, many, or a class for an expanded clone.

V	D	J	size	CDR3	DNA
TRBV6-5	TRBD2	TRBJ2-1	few	CASSYIHLAGGGNEQFF	TGTGCCAGCAGTTACATTCACTTAGCGGGAGGCGGCAATGAGCAGTTCTTC
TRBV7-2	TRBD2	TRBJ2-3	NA	CASSFPGLGTDTQYF	TGTGCCAGCAGCTTCCCGGGACTAGGCACAGATACGCAGTATTTT
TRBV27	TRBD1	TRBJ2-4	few	CASSPGTGMTIQYF	TGTGCCAGCAGTCCCGGGACAGGGATGACCATTCAGTACTTC
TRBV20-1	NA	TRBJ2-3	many	CSARPLIAASTDTQYF	TGCAGTGCTAGACCGCTGATCGCAGCTAGCACAGATACGCAGTATTTT
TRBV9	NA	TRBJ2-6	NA	CASSRQRSSSGANVLTF	TGTGCCAGTTCTAGGCAAAGGTCGTCCTCTGGGGCCAACGTCCTGACTTTC
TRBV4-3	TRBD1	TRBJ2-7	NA	CASSQDYGTASYEQYF	TGCGCCAGCAGCCAAGATTATGGGACAGCCTCCTACGAGCAGTACTTC
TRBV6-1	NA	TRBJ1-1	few	CASSVGPRGNTEAFF	TGTGCCAGCAGTGTCGGTCCCCGGGGGAACACTGAAGCTTTCTTT
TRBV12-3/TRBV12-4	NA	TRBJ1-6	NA	CASSVRLYNSPLHF	TGTGCCAGCAGTGTACGACTCTATAATTCACCCCTCCACTTT
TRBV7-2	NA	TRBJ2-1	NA	CASSLTPVGSYNEQFF	TGTGCCAGCAGTCTAACCCCCGTCGGATCCTACAATGAGCAGTTCTTC
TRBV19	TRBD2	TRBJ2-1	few	CASSIDGGMNNEQFF	TGTGCCAGTAGTATTGACGGGGGGATGAACAATGAGCAGTTCTTC
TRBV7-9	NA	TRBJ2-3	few	CASSYPSTADTQYF	TGTGCCAGCAGCTACCCATCGACAGCAGATACGCAGTATTTT
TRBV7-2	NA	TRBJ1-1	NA	CASSLGSGGLDTEAFF	TGTGCCAGCAGCTTAGGTAGCGGGGGGTTGGACACTGAAGCTTTCTTT
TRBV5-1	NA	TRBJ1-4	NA	CASSSPGTANEKLFF	TGCGCCAGCAGCTCCCCCGGGACCGCGAATGAAAAACTGTTTTTT
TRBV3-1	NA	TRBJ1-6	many	CASSRDNSPLHF	TGTGCCAGCAGCCGCGATAATTCACCCCTCCACTTT
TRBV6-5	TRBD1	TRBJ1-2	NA	CASKKEQGASGYTF	TGTGCCAGCAAGAAAGAGCAGGGGGCTAGTGGCTACACCTTC